Listed below are T cell receptor beta chains from one sample, sequenced in a study of Graves' ophthalmopathy and Graves' hyperthyroidism. TCRdb re-called the multiplex PCR reads with MiXCR, one entry per CDR3 protein. The table lists under 800,000 distinct CDR3 sequences, 22% of them singletons, with more than 5.5% in the top ten. Input material: peripheral blood. These receptors came from a woman aged 18-29 years with stable Graves' hyperthyroidism. Some clones in this sample may be carry-over from other donors' samples. Each CDR3 is given with its conserved first and last residue. D genes are given only for firm matches. Clone size is stated in some rows and not others, as once, few, many or a class when expanded.

J gene: TRBJ1-2
V gene: TRBV19
clone size: NA
D gene: NA
CDR3 DNA: TGTGCCAGTAGGCACGAGGGTGGTTATGGCTACACCTTC
CDR3 protein: CASRHEGGYGYTF

J gene: TRBJ1-1
V gene: TRBV12-3/TRBV12-4
clone size: NA
D gene: NA
CDR3 DNA: TGTGCCAGCAGTTTCCGACAGGAGAACACTGAAGCTTTCTTT
CDR3 protein: CASSFRQENTEAFF

J gene: TRBJ1-5
V gene: TRBV25-1
clone size: few
D gene: NA
CDR3 DNA: TGTGCCAGCAGCGGAGGGCTCGATAGCAATCAGCCCCAGCATTTT
CDR3 protein: CASSGGLDSNQPQHF

J gene: TRBJ1-5
V gene: TRBV9
clone size: many
D gene: NA
CDR3 DNA: TGTGCCAGCAGCGTAGATTCGGGTGGGAATCAGCCCCAGCATTTT
CDR3 protein: CASSVDSGGNQPQHF

J gene: TRBJ2-7
V gene: TRBV19
clone size: many
D gene: TRBD2
CDR3 DNA: TGTGCCAGTAGTATAGGTCCTAGCGGGAGTACCGAGCAGTACTTC
CDR3 protein: CASSIGPSGSTEQYF

J gene: TRBJ1-1
V gene: TRBV6-1
clone size: few
D gene: NA
CDR3 DNA: TGTGCCAGCAGGGACACTATGAACACTGAAGCTTTCTTT
CDR3 protein: CASRDTMNTEAFF

J gene: TRBJ1-1
V gene: TRBV11-1
clone size: many
D gene: NA
CDR3 DNA: TGTGCCAGCAGCCCACCGGGAGGGAAAATGAACACTGAAGCTTTCTTT
CDR3 protein: CASSPPGGKMNTEAFF

J gene: TRBJ1-5
V gene: TRBV18
clone size: NA
D gene: NA
CDR3 DNA: TGTGCCAGCTCACCTCCGAAGGGGGGCGCGAATCAGCCCCAGCATTTT
CDR3 protein: CASSPPKGGANQPQHF

J gene: TRBJ1-2
V gene: TRBV6-1
clone size: NA
D gene: TRBD1
CDR3 DNA: TGTGCCAGCACCGAGACAGGGGACGATGGCTACACCTTC
CDR3 protein: CASTETGDDGYTF

J gene: TRBJ1-5
V gene: TRBV28
clone size: NA
D gene: NA
CDR3 DNA: TGTGCCAGCACCACGATGGATCAGCCCCAGCATTTT
CDR3 protein: CASTTMDQPQHF

J gene: TRBJ1-2
V gene: TRBV4-1
clone size: few
D gene: NA
CDR3 DNA: TGCGCCAGCAGGAGTCTTCATGGAGTGTCTAATGGCTACACCTTC
CDR3 protein: CASRSLHGVSNGYTF

J gene: TRBJ1-1
V gene: TRBV28
clone size: many
D gene: NA
CDR3 DNA: TGTGCCAGCAGCAACACTGAAGCTTTCTTT
CDR3 protein: CASSNTEAFF

J gene: TRBJ1-2
V gene: TRBV7-2
clone size: once
D gene: NA
CDR3 DNA: TGTGCCAGCAGCGCAGGGGTGGGTCATGGCTACACCTTC
CDR3 protein: CASSAGVGHGYTF

J gene: TRBJ2-7
V gene: TRBV6-2/TRBV6-3
clone size: few
D gene: NA
CDR3 DNA: TGTGCCAGCAGTTACCGGGGGACGCAGTACTTC
CDR3 protein: CASSYRGTQYF

J gene: TRBJ1-2
V gene: TRBV28
clone size: many
D gene: TRBD1
CDR3 DNA: TGTGCCATCTTACAGGGGTTGGGCTATGGCTACACCTTC
CDR3 protein: CAILQGLGYGYTF

J gene: TRBJ2-2
V gene: TRBV19
clone size: many
D gene: TRBD2
CDR3 DNA: TGTGCCAGTAGTATACAACTAGCGGGGCGAAACACCGGGGAGCTGTTTTTT
CDR3 protein: CASSIQLAGRNTGELFF

J gene: TRBJ1-2
V gene: TRBV11-2
clone size: once
D gene: NA
CDR3 DNA: TGTGCCAGCAGCTTAGTTCAGGGGTTCTATGGCTACACCTTC
CDR3 protein: CASSLVQGFYGYTF

J gene: TRBJ2-5
V gene: TRBV18
clone size: NA
D gene: NA
CDR3 DNA: TGTGCCAGCTCAGGTGCGAGAAAAGAGACCCAGTACTTC
CDR3 protein: CASSGARKETQYF

J gene: TRBJ1-1
V gene: TRBV12-5
clone size: many
D gene: NA
CDR3 DNA: TGTGCTAGTGGTCCCCGGGACATCGGAGGCGCAACTGAAGCTTTCTTT
CDR3 protein: CASGPRDIGGATEAFF

J gene: TRBJ1-5
V gene: TRBV19
clone size: NA
D gene: TRBD1
CDR3 DNA: TGTGCCAGTAGTATTCATGGGACAGCCCTCGGTCAGCCCCAGCATTTT
CDR3 protein: CASSIHGTALGQPQHF

J gene: TRBJ1-2
V gene: TRBV7-9
clone size: few
D gene: NA
CDR3 DNA: TGTGCCAGCAGCTTAGCCGGACAGTTCGATGGCTACACCTTC
CDR3 protein: CASSLAGQFDGYTF

J gene: TRBJ1-2
V gene: TRBV12-3/TRBV12-4
clone size: many
D gene: NA
CDR3 DNA: TGTGCCAGCAGTTTAGGTTATATCTATGGCTACACCTTC
CDR3 protein: CASSLGYIYGYTF

J gene: TRBJ1-2
V gene: TRBV6-1
clone size: few
D gene: TRBD1
CDR3 DNA: TGTGCCAGCAGTATGACAGGGTTCACTAACTATGGCTACACCTTC
CDR3 protein: CASSMTGFTNYGYTF

J gene: TRBJ2-5
V gene: TRBV6-1
clone size: many
D gene: TRBD2
CDR3 DNA: TGTGCCAGCAGTGAAGTGGGGGGGAAAGGGGTTTTGTCGGAGACCCAGTACTTC
CDR3 protein: CASSEVGGKGVLSETQYF

J gene: TRBJ2-7
V gene: TRBV4-1
clone size: many
D gene: TRBD2
CDR3 DNA: TGCGCCAGCAGCCAAGATGGGAGCGGGAGGATGTACGAGCAGTACTTC
CDR3 protein: CASSQDGSGRMYEQYF

J gene: TRBJ1-2
V gene: TRBV6-2/TRBV6-3
clone size: many
D gene: NA
CDR3 DNA: TGTGCCAGCAGTTACCCTGCCGATCTTAACTATGGCTACACCTTC
CDR3 protein: CASSYPADLNYGYTF

J gene: TRBJ1-1
V gene: TRBV7-2
clone size: many
D gene: NA
CDR3 DNA: TGTGCCAGCAGCTTAGTCGTTCGGGGGGAAGCTTTCTTT
CDR3 protein: CASSLVVRGEAFF

J gene: TRBJ1-2
V gene: TRBV5-1
clone size: NA
D gene: NA
CDR3 DNA: TGCGCCAGCAGCTTGGACCTTAGTGCCTATGGCTACACCTTC
CDR3 protein: CASSLDLSAYGYTF

J gene: TRBJ2-7
V gene: TRBV6-1
clone size: many
D gene: TRBD1
CDR3 DNA: TGTGCCAGCAGTGAAAACAGGGGTTACGAGCAGTACTTC
CDR3 protein: CASSENRGYEQYF

J gene: TRBJ2-7
V gene: TRBV20-1
clone size: few
D gene: TRBD1
CDR3 DNA: TGCAGTGCTAGAGTCAGGGGGCCCGAATTATTACGCTACTACGAGCAGTACTTC
CDR3 protein: CSARVRGPELLRYYEQYF

J gene: TRBJ2-5
V gene: TRBV11-1
clone size: few
D gene: TRBD2
CDR3 DNA: TGTGCCAGCAGCTTACCGCCACTAGCGGGGGGGAAACAAGAGACCCAGTACTTC
CDR3 protein: CASSLPPLAGGKQETQYF

J gene: TRBJ1-5
V gene: TRBV6-5
clone size: many
D gene: TRBD1
CDR3 DNA: TGTGCCAGCAGTAACGACAGGGGGCAACAGCCCCAGCATTTT
CDR3 protein: CASSNDRGQQPQHF

J gene: TRBJ1-1
V gene: TRBV29-1
clone size: many
D gene: NA
CDR3 DNA: TGCAGCGTTGAAGAGCGAGTAAGCACTGAAGCTTTCTTT
CDR3 protein: CSVEERVSTEAFF

J gene: TRBJ1-2
V gene: TRBV7-3
clone size: few
D gene: TRBD1
CDR3 DNA: TGTGCCAGCGGAAAAGACAGGGATGATGACTATGGCTACACCTTC
CDR3 protein: CASGKDRDDDYGYTF

J gene: TRBJ2-4
V gene: TRBV6-2/TRBV6-3
clone size: many
D gene: TRBD1
CDR3 DNA: TGTGCCAGCAGCCTACCCCCGGACAGGGGACACATTCAGTACTTC
CDR3 protein: CASSLPPDRGHIQYF

J gene: TRBJ1-2
V gene: TRBV28
clone size: once
D gene: NA
CDR3 DNA: TGTGCCAGCAGTTTAATTCTCGAAATAGATGACCATGGCTACACCTTC
CDR3 protein: CASSLILEIDDHGYTF

J gene: TRBJ2-7
V gene: TRBV30
clone size: NA
D gene: TRBD1
CDR3 DNA: TGTGCCTGGAGCGCCGGGACAGGGTCCTACGAGCAGTACTTC
CDR3 protein: CAWSAGTGSYEQYF

J gene: TRBJ1-1
V gene: TRBV6-1
clone size: many
D gene: NA
CDR3 DNA: TGTGCCAGCAGTGAAGCCTTCGGCAGCCTGAACACTGAAGCTTTCTTT
CDR3 protein: CASSEAFGSLNTEAFF

J gene: TRBJ1-1
V gene: TRBV7-2
clone size: many
D gene: NA
CDR3 DNA: TGTGCCAGCAGCTTACGACAGAACACTGAAGCTTTCTTT
CDR3 protein: CASSLRQNTEAFF